This T cell receptor beta chain was sequenced for a study of blood T cell repertoires in COVID-19. Study summary: Samples representing acute and convalescent COVID-19 were sourced from the United States, Italy and Spain. T cells, B-cell-depleted T cells, or PBMCs provided the cDNA or gDNA that served as material.

With 0 bases removed from V and 6 bases from J, the gap between germline ends came to 8 bases. Germline V lookup: CDR1 MNHEY, CDR2 SVGEGT. The CDR3 runs to 14 residues. The data were produced by immunoSEQ multiplex PCR, yet TCRdb's version contains in-frame clones alone and is incomplete. The data contain some 260,000 clones, about 91% of them singletons. In Seattle, patients joined the study during active infection and were tracked longitudinally. The clonotype originates from a woman in her thirties with COVID-19, enrolled during active disease. The specimen was peripheral blood. This rearrangement joins TRBV6-2 or TRBV6-3 to TRBJ2-2; a weak D match, TRBD1 (5 bases). The CDR3 sequence is CASSYSRAAGELFF. For the CDR3, the DNA is TGTGCCAGCAGTTACTCCAGGGCCGCCGGGGAGCTGTTTTTT.